Listed below are T cell receptor beta chains from one sample, sequenced in a study of OX40 agonist ivuxolimab in advanced cancers. Profiling relied on immunoSEQ multiplex PCR, and the TCRdb table lists in-frame clones only, not all of them. This sample has 75,000 to 100,000 clones, with approximately 91% found just once. Here the sequenced sample was CD4+ or CD8+ T cells sorted from blood, taken in a trial of the OX40 agonist ivuxolimab. These receptors were collected from an adult with an advanced solid tumor such as melanoma, head and neck, liver or kidney cancer. CDR3s include the opening cysteine and the closing phenylalanine or tryptophan. The D gene is left open where the match is weak. For some rows the clone size is stated as once, few or many, or as a class when expanded; others skip it.

>TRBJ2-2|TRBV9|NA|NA
CASSVAVANTGELFF
TGTGCCAGCAGCGTAGCGGTCGCGAACACCGGGGAGCTGTTTTTT
>TRBJ2-5|TRBV28|NA|NA
CASSLVGHQETQYF
TGTGCCAGCAGTTTAGTAGGCCATCAAGAGACCCAGTACTTC
>TRBJ2-5|TRBV19|NA|NA
CASSIHGETQYF
TGTGCCAGTAGTATCCACGGGGAGACCCAGTACTTC
>TRBJ2-2|TRBV27|TRBD1|NA
CASRRTGGTGELFF
TGTGCCAGCAGACGGACAGGGGGCACCGGGGAGCTGTTTTTT
>TRBJ2-7|TRBV2|TRBD1|NA
CASTTQGAAYEQYF
TGTGCCAGCACCACACAGGGGGCAGCCTACGAGCAGTACTTC
>TRBJ2-3|TRBV5-1|NA|NA
CASSFQSSSTDTQYF
TGCGCCAGCAGCTTCCAATCGTCTAGCACAGATACGCAGTATTTT
>TRBJ2-4|TRBV6-5|NA|NA
CAASGANIQYF
TGTGCCGCCTCGGGGGCTAACATTCAGTACTTC
>TRBJ2-1|TRBV7-2|NA|NA
CASSPAPGNYNEQFF
TGTGCCAGCAGCCCCGCCCCCGGGAATTACAATGAGCAGTTCTTC
>TRBJ2-5|TRBV6-5|NA|NA
CASSYSPLETQYF
TGTGCCAGCAGTTACTCACCCCTAGAGACCCAGTACTTC
>TRBJ1-1|TRBV6-5|NA|NA
CASFDWNTEAFF
TGTGCCAGCTTTGACTGGAACACTGAAGCTTTCTTT
>TRBJ1-4|TRBV6-6|NA|NA
CASSDSATNEKLFF
TGTGCCAGCAGCGACTCTGCAACTAATGAAAAACTGTTTTTT
>TRBJ2-1|TRBV15|TRBD2|NA
CATSRGSTSAYNEQFF
TGTGCCACCAGCAGAGGGTCTACTAGCGCCTACAATGAGCAGTTCTTC
>TRBJ1-1|TRBV7-2|NA|NA
CASSFNPQGNTEAFF
TGTGCCAGCAGCTTTAACCCACAGGGGAACACTGAAGCTTTCTTT
>TRBJ1-5|TRBV27|NA|once
CASSFRGSSNQPQHF
TGTGCCAGCAGTTTTCGGGGTAGTAGCAATCAGCCCCAGCATTTT
>TRBJ1-1|TRBV2|NA|few
CASSKPTGNTEAFF
TGTGCCAGCAGTAAACCGACAGGAAACACTGAAGCTTTCTTT
>TRBJ2-7|TRBV4-3|NA|NA
CASSQGYGGGSYEQYF
TGCGCCAGCAGCCAAGGATATGGGGGAGGCTCCTACGAGCAGTACTTC
>TRBJ2-1|TRBV28|TRBD2|NA
CASRTRTSGPINEQFF
TGTGCCAGCAGAACGAGGACTAGCGGCCCTATAAATGAGCAGTTCTTC
>TRBJ2-2|TRBV7-3|NA|NA
CASSAHRDTGELFF
TGTGCCAGCAGCGCCCACAGGGACACCGGGGAGCTGTTTTTT
>TRBJ2-2|TRBV10-3|TRBD1|NA
CAISDRDLASGELFF
TGTGCCATCAGCGACAGGGACCTAGCTTCCGGGGAGCTGTTTTTT
>TRBJ2-2|TRBV6-6|TRBD1|NA
CASSPDRGWTGELFF
TGTGCCAGCAGTCCAGACAGGGGTTGGACCGGGGAGCTGTTTTTT
>TRBJ1-1|TRBV7-8|NA|NA
CASSAGRNTEAFF
TGTGCCAGCAGCGCCGGGCGGAACACTGAAGCTTTCTTT
>TRBJ2-5|TRBV2|NA|NA
CASTISGGGETQYF
TGTGCCAGCACCATTAGCGGAGGGGGAGAGACCCAGTACTTC
>TRBJ1-1|TRBV2|TRBD1|few
CASRPTGGRAFF
TGTGCCAGCAGGCCGACAGGGGGGAGAGCTTTCTTT
>TRBJ1-1|TRBV11-2|NA|NA
CASSLDRGNTEAFF
TGTGCCAGCAGCTTAGATCGCGGGAACACTGAAGCTTTCTTT
>TRBJ2-3|TRBV5-6|TRBD1|NA
CASSPWTGYTDTQYF
TGTGCCAGCAGCCCCTGGACAGGCTACACAGATACGCAGTATTTT
>TRBJ1-2|TRBV28|NA|NA
CASSLDLALGYTF
TGTGCCAGCAGTTTGGACCTAGCGTTGGGCTACACCTTC
>TRBJ2-3|TRBV27|NA|once
CASSSKTSWSTDTQYF
TGTGCCAGCAGCTCAAAAACTAGCTGGAGCACAGATACGCAGTATTTT
>TRBJ2-6|TRBV19|NA|NA
CASSVAFGANVLTF
TGTGCCAGTAGTGTGGCTTTTGGGGCCAACGTCCTGACTTTC
>TRBJ1-6|TRBV5-1|NA|NA
CASSLGTENSPLHF
TGCGCCAGCAGCTTGGGGACAGAAAATTCACCCCTCCACTTT
>TRBJ2-7|TRBV13|NA|NA
CASSTRGASRFLEQYF
TGTGCCAGCAGCACCCGGGGAGCGTCTCGCTTTCTGGAGCAGTACTTC
>TRBJ2-1|TRBV7-6|TRBD2|NA
CASSSRPPGTSGNNEQFF
TGTGCCAGCAGCTCCCGCCCACCCGGGACTAGCGGGAACAATGAGCAGTTCTTC
>TRBJ2-5|TRBV6-5|NA|NA
CASSRGNQETQYF
TGTGCCAGCAGTAGGGGGAACCAAGAGACCCAGTACTTC
>TRBJ1-5|TRBV21-1|NA|NA
CASLQGFSQPQHF
TGTGCCAGCCTACAGGGTTTTAGTCAGCCCCAGCATTTT
>TRBJ2-1|TRBV5-1|NA|NA
CASSLGSNEQFF
TGCGCCAGCAGCTTGGGTTCCAATGAGCAGTTCTTC
>TRBJ1-1|TRBV4-1|NA|NA
CASSLSRQRIRGSTEAFF
TGCGCCAGCAGCCTCTCTCGACAGAGGATACGGGGTAGTACTGAAGCTTTCTTT
>TRBJ2-3|TRBV27|NA|NA
CASGPRGTDTQYF
TGTGCCAGCGGCCCAAGGGGCACAGATACGCAGTATTTT
>TRBJ1-4|TRBV15|NA|NA
CATENHNEKLFF
TGTGCCACCGAAAACCATAATGAAAAACTGTTTTTT
>TRBJ2-3|TRBV7-9|TRBD2|NA
CASSRGTSGSTDTQYF
TGTGCCAGCAGCCGAGGGACTAGCGGGAGCACAGATACGCAGTATTTT
>TRBJ1-1|TRBV2|NA|NA
CASSESQFTEAFF
TGTGCCAGCAGTGAATCACAGTTCACGGAAGCTTTCTTT
>TRBJ1-6|TRBV14|NA|NA
CASSQSLNSPLHF
TGTGCCAGCAGCCAATCGCTTAATTCACCCCTCCACTTT
>TRBJ2-1|TRBV25-1|TRBD2|NA
CASSDGSGSIYEQFF
TGTGCCAGCAGTGACGGCAGCGGGAGTATCTATGAGCAGTTCTTC
>TRBJ2-1|TRBV4-2|TRBD2|NA
CASSQSLAEPVGVQFF
TGTGCCAGCAGCCAAAGTCTAGCGGAGCCGGTGGGGGTGCAGTTCTTC
>TRBJ1-4|TRBV28|TRBD1|NA
CASSSGTVVVKLFF
TGTGCCAGCAGTTCCGGGACAGTTGTCGTAAAACTGTTTTTT
>TRBJ2-1|TRBV7-8|NA|NA
CASSLDPVGNEQFF
TGTGCCAGCAGCCTCGACCCCGTTGGAAATGAGCAGTTCTTC